Listed below are T cell receptor beta chains from one sample, sequenced in a study of blood T cell repertoires in COVID-19. Assay: immunoSEQ multiplex PCR; the TCRdb copy retains only in-frame clones and omits some. This table has under 300,000 clones, around 80% appearing once. Sequenced material: peripheral blood. The receptors were sampled from a man in his forties who had recovered from COVID-19. Each CDR3 is given with its conserved first and last residue. A D gene is named only where the DNA matches it firmly. Clone size appears in some rows only: once, few, many, or a class for an expanded clone.

j_call: TRBJ1-1
d_call: -
clone_size: -
v_call: TRBV6-2/TRBV6-3
cdr3_aa: CASSYSFGNTEAFF
cdr3_nt: TGTGCCAGCAGTTACTCGTTCGGGAACACTGAAGCTTTCTTT

j_call: TRBJ2-5
d_call: -
clone_size: -
v_call: TRBV4-3
cdr3_aa: CASSQDDQETQYF
cdr3_nt: TGCGCCAGCAGCCAAGACGACCAAGAGACCCAGTACTTC

j_call: TRBJ1-2
d_call: -
clone_size: -
v_call: TRBV4-3
cdr3_aa: CASSQQGRANYGYTF
cdr3_nt: TGCGCCAGCAGCCAACAGGGGCGAGCTAACTATGGCTACACCTTC

j_call: TRBJ1-6
d_call: -
clone_size: -
v_call: TRBV4-3
cdr3_aa: CASSQDWTVANSPLHF
cdr3_nt: TGCGCCAGCAGCCAAGATTGGACAGTGGCAAATTCACCCCTCCACTTT

j_call: TRBJ1-2
d_call: TRBD1
clone_size: -
v_call: TRBV7-2
cdr3_aa: CASSGQGAHGGYTF
cdr3_nt: TGTGCCAGCAGTGGACAGGGGGCGCATGGTGGCTACACCTTC

j_call: TRBJ1-2
d_call: TRBD1
clone_size: -
v_call: TRBV30
cdr3_aa: CAWSAREGALGYTF
cdr3_nt: TGTGCCTGGAGTGCCCGGGAGGGGGCGCTGGGCTACACCTTC

j_call: TRBJ1-2
d_call: -
clone_size: -
v_call: TRBV29-1
cdr3_aa: CSVGRQSVRGGYTF
cdr3_nt: TGCAGCGTTGGACGACAGTCGGTGCGGGGTGGCTACACCTTC

j_call: TRBJ2-7
d_call: TRBD2
clone_size: -
v_call: TRBV7-2
cdr3_aa: CASSSPGLADEQYF
cdr3_nt: TGTGCCAGCAGCTCCCCGGGACTAGCGGACGAGCAGTACTTC

j_call: TRBJ1-5
d_call: -
clone_size: -
v_call: TRBV2
cdr3_aa: CASSLNQPQHF
cdr3_nt: TGTGCCAGCAGCCTAAATCAGCCCCAGCATTTT

j_call: TRBJ2-7
d_call: TRBD1
clone_size: -
v_call: TRBV6-5
cdr3_aa: CAGGQGSSYEQYF
cdr3_nt: TGTGCCGGGGGACAGGGGAGCTCCTACGAGCAGTACTTC

j_call: TRBJ2-3
d_call: TRBD1
clone_size: -
v_call: TRBV5-4
cdr3_aa: CASSAKDRGTDTQYF
cdr3_nt: TGTGCCAGCAGCGCCAAAGACAGGGGTACAGATACGCAGTATTTT

j_call: TRBJ1-5
d_call: -
clone_size: few
v_call: TRBV6-2/TRBV6-3
cdr3_aa: CASSPASGYSNQPQHF
cdr3_nt: TGTGCCAGCAGCCCAGCTTCGGGGTATAGCAATCAGCCCCAGCATTTT

j_call: TRBJ2-3
d_call: -
clone_size: -
v_call: TRBV10-2
cdr3_aa: CASSEVQARPVDTQYF
cdr3_nt: TGCGCCAGCAGTGAAGTGCAGGCCAGGCCTGTAGATACGCAGTATTTT

j_call: TRBJ2-3
d_call: TRBD1
clone_size: -
v_call: TRBV10-2
cdr3_aa: CASTGQGVTDTQYF
cdr3_nt: TGCGCCAGCACGGGACAGGGGGTCACAGATACGCAGTATTTT

j_call: TRBJ1-6
d_call: -
clone_size: -
v_call: TRBV7-8
cdr3_aa: CASSLPGVSPLHF
cdr3_nt: TGTGCCAGCAGCCTCCCGGGGGTCTCACCCCTCCACTTT

j_call: TRBJ1-5
d_call: TRBD1
clone_size: -
v_call: TRBV12-5
cdr3_aa: CASGSSDRRSQPQHF
cdr3_nt: TGTGCTAGTGGTTCATCGGACAGGAGATCGCAGCCCCAGCATTTT

j_call: TRBJ2-7
d_call: -
clone_size: -
v_call: TRBV7-2
cdr3_aa: CASSQRTETYEQYF
cdr3_nt: TGTGCCAGCAGCCAGAGGACTGAAACCTACGAGCAGTACTTC

j_call: TRBJ2-5
d_call: -
clone_size: -
v_call: TRBV4-3
cdr3_aa: CASSPYQGGSVETQYF
cdr3_nt: TGCGCCAGCAGCCCCTATCAGGGGGGTTCGGTAGAGACCCAGTACTTC

j_call: TRBJ2-7
d_call: TRBD2
clone_size: -
v_call: TRBV10-1
cdr3_aa: CASSIASGGPQYF
cdr3_nt: TGCGCCAGCAGTATCGCTAGCGGGGGCCCCCAGTACTTC

j_call: TRBJ2-7
d_call: -
clone_size: -
v_call: TRBV21-1
cdr3_aa: CASSKALRAGKTYEQYF
cdr3_nt: TGTGCCAGCAGCAAAGCGCTTCGGGCGGGAAAAACCTACGAGCAGTACTTC

j_call: TRBJ1-1
d_call: TRBD1
clone_size: -
v_call: TRBV30
cdr3_aa: CAWSPAGGFTEAFF
cdr3_nt: TGTGCCTGGAGTCCAGCAGGGGGTTTCACTGAAGCTTTCTTT

j_call: TRBJ1-6
d_call: -
clone_size: -
v_call: TRBV28
cdr3_aa: CASSPPRGSYNSPLHF
cdr3_nt: TGTGCCAGCAGTCCCCCGCGGGGATCCTATAATTCACCCCTCCACTTT

j_call: TRBJ2-3
d_call: TRBD2
clone_size: -
v_call: TRBV6-5
cdr3_aa: CASSYRGGAKDTQYF
cdr3_nt: TGTGCCAGCAGTTACCGCGGGGGGGCCAAAGATACGCAGTATTTT

j_call: TRBJ2-1
d_call: TRBD2
clone_size: -
v_call: TRBV29-1
cdr3_aa: CSVARAVAGVYNEQFF
cdr3_nt: TGCAGCGTTGCAAGGGCGGTAGCGGGGGTATACAATGAGCAGTTCTTC

j_call: TRBJ2-7
d_call: -
clone_size: -
v_call: TRBV27
cdr3_aa: CASRWGEGYEQYF
cdr3_nt: TGTGCCAGCAGATGGGGGGAAGGCTACGAGCAGTACTTC

j_call: TRBJ1-4
d_call: -
clone_size: once
v_call: TRBV30
cdr3_aa: CAWSVSRGEKLFF
cdr3_nt: TGTGCCTGGAGTGTTTCCAGGGGTGAAAAACTGTTTTTT

j_call: TRBJ1-5
d_call: -
clone_size: -
v_call: TRBV2
cdr3_aa: CASSEHSLPGAYSNQPQHF
cdr3_nt: TGTGCCAGCAGTGAACATTCTCTCCCAGGGGCTTATAGCAATCAGCCCCAGCATTTT

j_call: TRBJ2-1
d_call: TRBD2
clone_size: once
v_call: TRBV6-6
cdr3_aa: CASSYLAGVANEQFF
cdr3_nt: TGTGCCAGCAGTTACTTAGCGGGAGTGGCAAATGAGCAGTTCTTC

j_call: TRBJ2-1
d_call: TRBD1
clone_size: -
v_call: TRBV13
cdr3_aa: CASSLGRRTGGFNEQFF
cdr3_nt: TGTGCCAGCAGCTTAGGCCGTAGGACAGGGGGTTTCAATGAGCAGTTCTTC

j_call: TRBJ1-1
d_call: -
clone_size: -
v_call: TRBV2
cdr3_aa: CASVRETQMNTEAFF
cdr3_nt: TGTGCCAGCGTTAGGGAGACACAGATGAACACTGAAGCTTTCTTT

j_call: TRBJ2-1
d_call: TRBD2
clone_size: -
v_call: TRBV5-4
cdr3_aa: CASSFPGVSGISYNEQFF
cdr3_nt: TGTGCCAGCAGCTTTCCTGGTGTTAGCGGGATAAGCTACAATGAGCAGTTCTTC

j_call: TRBJ1-4
d_call: -
clone_size: -
v_call: TRBV30
cdr3_aa: CAWSGQRNEKLFF
cdr3_nt: TGTGCCTGGAGTGGACAGCGAAATGAAAAACTGTTTTTT

j_call: TRBJ1-1
d_call: -
clone_size: -
v_call: TRBV9
cdr3_aa: CASSVALSGPETEAFF
cdr3_nt: TGTGCCAGCAGCGTTGCTCTTTCAGGGCCGGAGACTGAAGCTTTCTTT

j_call: TRBJ1-6
d_call: -
clone_size: -
v_call: TRBV19
cdr3_aa: CASSVRGSYNSPLHF
cdr3_nt: TGTGCCAGTAGTGTTCGAGGATCCTATAATTCACCCCTCCACTTT

j_call: TRBJ1-3
d_call: -
clone_size: -
v_call: TRBV12-3/TRBV12-4
cdr3_aa: CASNTGRGNTIYF
cdr3_nt: TGTGCCAGCAACACAGGGAGAGGAAACACCATATATTTT

j_call: TRBJ1-2
d_call: TRBD1
clone_size: -
v_call: TRBV11-3
cdr3_aa: CASSLGQGDRYTF
cdr3_nt: TGTGCCAGCAGCTTGGGACAGGGGGATCGCTACACCTTC

j_call: TRBJ1-3
d_call: TRBD1
clone_size: -
v_call: TRBV7-2
cdr3_aa: CASSLASRGLGNTIYF
cdr3_nt: TGTGCCAGCAGCTTAGCTTCCAGGGGGCTTGGAAACACCATATATTTT

j_call: TRBJ2-7
d_call: -
clone_size: few
v_call: TRBV5-4
cdr3_aa: CASSLAFGSEQYF
cdr3_nt: TGTGCCAGCAGCTTGGCCTTTGGGAGCGAGCAGTACTTC

j_call: TRBJ1-3
d_call: TRBD1
clone_size: -
v_call: TRBV19
cdr3_aa: CASSMDRAISGNTIYF
cdr3_nt: TGTGCCAGTAGTATGGACAGGGCCATCTCTGGAAACACCATATATTTT

j_call: TRBJ2-2
d_call: TRBD1
clone_size: -
v_call: TRBV12-3/TRBV12-4
cdr3_aa: CASGSQGARELFF
cdr3_nt: TGTGCCAGCGGGAGTCAGGGGGCTCGGGAGCTGTTTTTT

j_call: TRBJ1-2
d_call: -
clone_size: -
v_call: TRBV10-3
cdr3_aa: CAIKIQGLIMSHNYGYTF
cdr3_nt: TGTGCCATCAAGATACAGGGTCTAATAATGTCTCATAACTATGGCTACACCTTC

j_call: TRBJ1-2
d_call: TRBD1
clone_size: once
v_call: TRBV5-1
cdr3_aa: CASSLGGQEVTF
cdr3_nt: TGCGCCAGCAGCTTGGGCGGACAGGAGGTCACCTTC

j_call: TRBJ2-5
d_call: -
clone_size: -
v_call: TRBV18
cdr3_aa: CASQNAGSDWETQYF
cdr3_nt: TGTGCCAGCCAAAATGCAGGGTCGGATTGGGAGACCCAGTACTTC

j_call: TRBJ2-7
d_call: TRBD2
clone_size: -
v_call: TRBV9
cdr3_aa: CASSPRGSGGPREQYF
cdr3_nt: TGTGCCAGCAGCCCTCGGGGTAGCGGGGGGCCGAGGGAGCAGTACTTC

j_call: TRBJ1-2
d_call: -
clone_size: -
v_call: TRBV19
cdr3_aa: CASHRDYYGYTF
cdr3_nt: TGTGCCAGTCACAGGGATTACTATGGCTACACCTTC